The 30 T cell receptor beta chains in this list originate from one sample, sequenced in a study of blood T cell repertoires in COVID-19. The repertoire was sequenced with immunoSEQ multiplex PCR; TCRdb's copy has only in-frame clones and lacks some. Here the sample spans 160,000 or so clones, around 83% being singletons. Sequenced material: peripheral blood. Every receptor here comes from a man aged 40-49 years with acute or convalescent COVID-19.

This clone was detected once. Distinct nucleotide sequences in the sample also encode this CDR3. V is TRBV10-3 and J is TRBJ1-1; unclear D gene. This CDR3 has 13 residues. The germline CDR1 and CDR2 sequences are ENHRY and SYGVKD. The V end was cut by 6 bases, the J end by 1 base, with 9 bases between. The CDR3: CAIRTGGNTEAFF. The CDR3 coding sequence is TGTGCCATCAGGACCGGCGGGAACACTGAAGCTTTCTTT.

The chain employs TRBV27 and TRBJ1-1; TRBD1 matches 7 bases. From germline, CDR1 is MNHEY and CDR2 SMNVEV (reference sequence). The CDR3 extends over 15 amino acids. V dropped 3 bases and J dropped 3; count of bases not matched to a gene: 7. The CDR3 bases are TGTGCCAGCAGTTTTGAGGGGACAGCCTACACTGAAGCTTTCTTT. This translates into CASSFEGTAYTEAFF.

The V and J genes are TRBV9 and TRBJ2-5; tentatively, D is TRBD2 (6 bases). This CDR3 is built from 13 residues. CDR1 SGDLS and CDR2 YYNGEE come from the germline V gene. V gave up 2 bases and J gave up 3 bases, with 8 bases separating them. The CDR3: CASSVGGKETQYF. For the CDR3, the DNA is TGTGCCAGCAGCGTTGGGGGGAAAGAGACCCAGTACTTC.

The chain has TRBV7-9 and TRBJ1-4, with a possible D match to TRBD1 (5 bases). The V end was cut by 2 bases, the J end by 4 bases, with 8 bases between. CDR3 length equals 14 residues. In germline, CDR1 is SEHNR, CDR2 FQNEAQ (reference sequence). The DNA for the CDR3 is TGTGCCAGCAGCTTAAGACAGCTTAATGAAAAACTGTTTTTT. Translated, it gives CASSLRQLNEKLFF.

This chain links TRBV15 with TRBJ1-4, with 7 bases matching TRBD1. Germline V gene data show CDR1 as LNHNV and CDR2 as YYDKDF (reference sequence). There are 16 residues in the CDR3. Trimming removed 0 bases from V and 4 bases from J; junction bases left unmatched: 5. This chain's CDR3 is CATSRDPPGGNEKLFF. The CDR3 bases are TGTGCCACCAGCAGAGATCCCCCAGGGGGTAATGAAAAACTGTTTTTT.

The rearrangement joins TRBV18 to TRBJ1-1, with 9 bases matching TRBD1. The CDR3 extends over 16 amino acids. Per the germline V gene, CDR1 is KGHSH and CDR2 is LQKENI. Losses at the gene ends were 4 bases for V and 1 base for J; bases not matched to a gene: 7. CDR3 loop: CASSQTTGQGNTEAFF. The CDR3 nucleotides read TGTGCCAGCTCACAGACCACGGGACAGGGGAACACTGAAGCTTTCTTT.

The chain joins TRBV7-2 to TRBJ1-5; the D is unclear. Germline values: CDR1 SGHTA, CDR2 FQGNSA. This CDR3 region has 13 residues. The ends were cut back, 4 bases at V and 6 bases at J, with 10 bases in the middle. The CDR3 DNA reads as TGTGCCAGCAGCTCGGGGAGGATTCAGCCCCAGCATTTT. Encoded protein: CASSSGRIQPQHF. Complete variable domain (other parts from reference TRBV7-2 and TRBJ1-5): GAGVSQSPSNKVTEKGKDVELRCDPISGHTALYWYRQSLGQGLEFLIYFQGNSAPDKSGLPSDRFSAERTGGSVSTLTIQRTQQEDSAVYLCASSSGRIQPQHFGDGTRLSIL.

The chain couples TRBV5-1 to TRBJ2-3, with D possibly being TRBD2 (6 bases). This CDR3 has 15 amino acids. Germline assignment: CDR1 SGHRS and CDR2 YFSETQ. V lost 1 base, J lost 2 bases, and 11 bases lay in between. The CDR3 nucleotides read TGCGCCAGCAGCTTGTTCGGGGACTTCACAGATACGCAGTATTTT. This gives the protein CASSLFGDFTDTQYF.

V usage is TRBV28 and J usage is TRBJ1-6; 9 positions agree with TRBD1. The germline V gene encodes CDR1 MDHEN and CDR2 SYDVKM. Unmatched junction bases numbered 7, after V lost 7 bases and J lost 9 bases. The CDR3 sequence is 14 residues long. CDR3 nucleotides: TGTGCCAGCATTTGGACAGGGGAGGGTTCACCCCTCCACTTT. It encodes CASIWTGEGSPLHF.

This rearrangement joins TRBV12-5 to TRBJ1-5; possibly TRBD1 for D (6 bases). The germline V and J ends were trimmed by 7 bases and 7 bases, with 14 bases remaining between them. The CDR3 length is 13 residues. Per germline, CDR1 LGHNT and CDR2 FRNRAP. In DNA, the CDR3 is TGTGCTAGTGCTCTCCGGGACACCCAGCCCCAGCATTTT. It yields the protein CASALRDTQPQHF. Combining the CDR3 with reference TRBV12-5 and TRBJ1-5 gives the whole variable domain DARVTQTPRHKVTEMGQEVTMRCQPILGHNTVFWYRQTMMQGLELLAYFRNRAPLDDSGMPKDRFSAEMPDATLATLKIQPSEPRDSAVYFCASALRDTQPQHFGDGTRLSIL.

The genes are TRBV6-5 and TRBJ2-1; D ambiguous. The length of the CDR3 is 13 residues. Trimming removed 7 bases from V and 16 bases from J, with 23 bases in between. The V gene's germline CDR1 is MNHEY and CDR2 SVGAGI. In DNA form, the CDR3 reads TGTGCCAGCACCGAACCCCCTCCGGTCATGCAATTCTTC. It encodes CASTEPPPVMQFF.

This clone was counted between two and nine times. The chain combines TRBV29-1 with TRBJ1-1; D possibly corresponds to TRBD1 (6 bases). V was trimmed by 6 bases and J by 1 base, leaving 15 bases between them. CDR3 length: 14 residues. Germline V gene sequence: CDR1 SQVTM, CDR2 ANQGSEA. Written as DNA, the CDR3 is TGCAGCGTGCCTGGGGGGGGGCGGAACACTGAAGCTTTCTTT. Translating gives CSVPGGGRNTEAFF.

The V and J genes are TRBV5-1 and TRBJ1-1, with D possibly matching TRBD1 (6 bases). The CDR3 is made up of 15 amino acids. The V gene's germline CDR1 is SGHRS and CDR2 YFSETQ. V lost 4 bases, J lost 5 bases, and 18 bases lay in between. The chain's CDR3 is CASSDIRQRGTEAFF. The CDR3 DNA sequence: TGCGCCAGCAGCGATATCCGACAGAGGGGGACTGAAGCTTTCTTT.

The rearrangement joins TRBV12-5 to TRBJ2-5, with TRBD1 matching 11 bases. Germline values: CDR1 LGHNT, CDR2 FRNRAP. The CDR3 loop spans 21 amino acids. J gave up 3 bases and V 1 base, and 19 bases lay outside the gene matches. The CDR3 region has the DNA TGTGCTAGTGGTTTGGGACCTAACCAGGACAGGGGGCGCGGGGGTGAAGAGACCCAGTACTTC. As protein: CASGLGPNQDRGRGGEETQYF.

J is TRBJ2-7 and V is TRBV5-1, with D possibly TRBD2 on 7 matching bases. Between the trimmed V and J ends, which lost 0 bases and 5 bases, there was a span of 15 bases. The CDR3 loop spans 15 amino acids. CDR1 and CDR2 from the germline V gene are SGHRS and YFSETQ. The CDR3 sequence is CASSLEGGGRHEQYF. CDR3 nucleotides: TGCGCCAGCAGCTTGGAGGGAGGGGGGCGCCACGAGCAGTACTTC.

V usage is TRBV2 and J usage is TRBJ1-2; D ambiguous. The CDR3 spans 12 residues. V lost 4 bases and J 6 bases, leaving 9 bases between the germline ends. Germline CDR1 is SNHLY and CDR2 is FYNNEI. Here the CDR3 reads CASSGNGNGYTF. The CDR3 coding sequence is TGTGCCAGCAGTGGTAACGGGAATGGCTACACCTTC.

V is TRBV19 and J is TRBJ1-2; 10 bases line up with TRBD1. The CDR3 extends over 13 amino acids. J was trimmed by 8 bases and V by 5 bases; bases with no gene match: 5. Germline CDR1 and CDR2: LNHDA and SQIVND (reference sequence). CDR3 DNA sequence: TGTGCCAGTAGTGGAGGGACAGGGGACGGCTACACCTTC. As protein: CASSGGTGDGYTF.

The gene calls are TRBV5-6 and TRBJ1-5, with TRBD1 matching over 9 bases. Trimming took 0 bases from V and 5 from J; bases not matched to a gene: 9. CDR1 and CDR2 (germline): SGHDT, YYEEEE. The CDR3 runs to 17 residues. The CDR3 DNA reads TGTGCCAGCAGCTTGGCCGAGAACAGGGGGCATGATCAGCCCCAGCATTTT. This codes for CASSLAENRGHDQPQHF. The whole variable domain, filled in from reference TRBV5-6 and TRBJ1-5, reads DAGVTQSPTHLIKTRGQQVTLRCSPKSGHDTVSWYQQALGQGPQFIFQYYEEEERQRGNFPDRFSGHQFPNYSSELNVNALLLGDSALYLCASSLAENRGHDQPQHFGDGTRLSIL.

V gene TRBV10-3 combines with J gene TRBJ2-7; TRBD1 aligns across 7 bases. V dropped 8 bases and J dropped 7; count of bases not matched to a gene: 14. CDR1 is ENHRY and CDR2 is SYGVKD in the germline V gene. CDR3 length: 14 amino acids. CDR3 sequence: CAIRGDRESEEQYF. As DNA, the CDR3 is TGTGCCATCCGGGGTGACAGGGAAAGTGAGGAGCAGTACTTC.

The chain recombines TRBV15 with TRBJ1-1; D gene ambiguous. Germline V gives CDR1 LNHNV, CDR2 YYDKDF (reference sequence). Trimming took 5 bases from V and 2 from J, leaving 12 bases between them. The CDR3 spans 14 residues. CDR3 region: CATSHFSGNTEAFF. The CDR3 DNA follows: TGTGCCACCAGCCATTTCTCAGGTAACACTGAAGCTTTCTTT. The full variable domain, its missing parts supplied by reference TRBV15 and TRBJ1-1, is DAMVIQNPRYQVTQFGKPVTLSCSQTLNHNVMYWYQQKSSQAPKLLFHYYDKDFNNEADTPDNFQSRRPNTSFCFLDIRSPGLGDTAMYLCATSHFSGNTEAFFGQGTRLTVV.

In this sample, this clone turned up a few times. V gene TRBV5-1 combines with J gene TRBJ2-2; 8 positions agree with TRBD1. The CDR3 is made up of 16 amino acids. Germline V gene data show CDR1 as SGHRS and CDR2 as YFSETQ. J gave up 0 bases and V 4 bases, and 5 bases lay outside the gene matches. The CDR3 region has the DNA TGCGCCAGCAGCAGGGGACAGGTAGCGAACACCGGGGAGCTGTTTTTT. Translating gives CASSRGQVANTGELFF.

This clone was counted once. This rearrangement joins TRBV12-3 or TRBV12-4 to TRBJ1-1; D call uncertain. V lost 5 bases and J 12 bases, leaving 13 bases between the germline ends. This CDR3 is 11 amino acids long. CDR3: CASSPHPGTFF. Here the CDR3 DNA reads TGTGCCAGCAGTCCCCATCCGGGTACTTTCTTT.

This chain uses TRBV6-2 or TRBV6-3 with TRBJ1-2; 10 bases map to TRBD1. V lost 2 bases and J lost 7; bases outside the gene matches: 7. The CDR3 contains 15 residues. Germline values: CDR1 MNHEY, CDR2 SVGEGT. CDR3 loop: CASSYPGTGESGYTF. CDR3 coding DNA: TGTGCCAGCAGTTACCCTGGGACAGGGGAGAGTGGCTACACCTTC.

The chain carries TRBV7-9 and TRBJ1-1, with a tentative D call TRBD1 (6 bases). Germline V gene lookup returns CDR1 SEHNR and CDR2 FQNEAQ (reference sequence). V lost 4 bases and J 9 bases, leaving 15 bases between the germline ends. There are 13 residues in the CDR3. This chain's CDR3 is CASSSLGGQKAFF. DNA for the CDR3: TGTGCCAGCAGCTCCTTGGGGGGGCAGAAAGCTTTCTTT.

The genes are TRBV30 and TRBJ1-1; TRBD1 matches at 7 bases. With 4 bases clipped from V and 1 base from J, the junction kept 3 bases outside the gene matches. The CDR3 has 13 amino acids. The V gene's germline CDR1 is GTSNPN and CDR2 SVGIG (reference sequence). CDR3 sequence reads: CAWNTGANTEAFF. CDR3 DNA sequence: TGTGCCTGGAACACAGGGGCGAACACTGAAGCTTTCTTT.

V gene TRBV3-1 (or the pseudogene TRBV3-2) combines with J gene TRBJ1-2, with D uncertain. Germline V gene sequence: CDR1 LGHDT, CDR2 YNNKEL (reference sequence). The CDR3 has 11 amino acids. Trimming pared 5 bases from V and 8 bases from J, leaving 9 bases between. CDR3 DNA: TGTGCCAGCAGCGCGGTCCAGGGCTACACCTTC. It translates to CASSAVQGYTF.

The chain links TRBV29-1 to TRBJ2-2; D possibly corresponds to TRBD1 (5 bases). Germline V gives CDR1 SQVTM, CDR2 ANQGSEA. With 4 bases removed from V and 6 bases from J, the gap between germline ends came to 9 bases. This CDR3 has 12 amino acids. The CDR3: CSVGAGPGELFF. Here the CDR3 DNA reads TGCAGCGTTGGGGCAGGGCCCGGGGAGCTGTTTTTT.

CDR3 sequence (DNA): TGTGCCAGCAGTCCGACTAGTCGGTACGAGCAGTACTTC. It yields the protein CASSPTSRYEQYF. V usage is TRBV6-2 or TRBV6-3 and J usage is TRBJ2-7, with a weak D call TRBD2 (6 bases). This CDR3 comprises 13 residues. CDR1 MNHEY and CDR2 SVGEGT come from the germline V gene. Between the trimmed V and J ends, which lost 5 bases and 4 bases, there was a span of 12 bases.

This clone came up once. V is TRBV24-1 and J is TRBJ2-5; perhaps TRBD1 as D (6 bases). The CDR3 length is 15 residues. Germline-derived CDR1 and CDR2 are KGHDR and SFDVKD. V was clipped by 5 bases and J by 4 bases, with 16 bases between them. Here the CDR3 DNA reads TGTGCCACCAGTGGGCCCGGACAGTTTGGAGAGACCCAGTACTTC. This encodes CATSGPGQFGETQYF.

The chain uses TRBV6-6 and TRBJ1-2, with 8 bases identical to TRBD1. Germline values: CDR1 MNHNY, CDR2 SVGAGI (reference sequence). CDR3 length: 14 residues. Trimming removed 0 bases from V and 4 bases from J; junction bases left unmatched: 1. The CDR3 DNA reads TGTGCCAGCAGTTACTCGGGACAGGCCTATGGCTACACCTTC. This codes for CASSYSGQAYGYTF.